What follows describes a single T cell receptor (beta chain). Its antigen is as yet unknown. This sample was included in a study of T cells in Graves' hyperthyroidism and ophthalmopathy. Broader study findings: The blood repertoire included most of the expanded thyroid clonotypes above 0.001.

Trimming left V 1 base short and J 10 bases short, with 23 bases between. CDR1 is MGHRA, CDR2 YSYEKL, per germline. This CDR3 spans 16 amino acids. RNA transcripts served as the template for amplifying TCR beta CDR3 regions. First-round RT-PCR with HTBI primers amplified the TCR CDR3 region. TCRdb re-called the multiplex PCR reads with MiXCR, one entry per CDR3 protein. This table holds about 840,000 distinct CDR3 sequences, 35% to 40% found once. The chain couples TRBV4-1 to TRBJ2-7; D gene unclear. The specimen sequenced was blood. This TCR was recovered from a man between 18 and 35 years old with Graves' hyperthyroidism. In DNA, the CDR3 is TGCGCCAGCAGCCAAGGAAGGGCAGGAGAAGCAAGAACCCAGTACTTC. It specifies CASSQGRAGEARTQYF.